The clone carrying this TCR beta chain was picked up a small number of times. MiXCR, run by TCRdb on the RT-PCR reads, gives a single entry per CDR3 protein. The sample includes around 600,000 distinct CDR3 sequences, approximately 10% seen only once; the top ten take roughly 9.6%. The germline gives CDR1 SGHRS, CDR2 YFSETQ. CDR3 length: 12 residues. V gave up 4 bases and J gave up 5 bases, with 7 bases separating them. The data belong to a study of response to subunit inactivated influenza vaccine. These sequences were also reported in another study, on T cells expressing NK-cell markers. According to that study: 5'RACE template switching with UMIs generated TCR beta cDNA. An anti-gamma-delta TCR antibody confined sorting to alpha-beta TCR T cells across several of the experiments. The study found these clonotypes also leading the CD3+CD56-NKG2C+ fraction in a few donors. Uncertainty persisted over the HCMV specificity of expanded NKG2C+ T cell clones.

This TCR came from a man in his forties or fifties who received an inactivated influenza vaccine. This chain joins TRBV5-1 and TRBJ2-1, with D uncertain. The source was PBMCs from blood, collected on the day of vaccination. The CDR3 region has the DNA TGCGCCAGCAGCCATAAAAACAATGAGCAGTTCTTC. This sequence encodes CASSHKNNEQFF.